The entry below describes one TCR beta chain. The antigen is undetermined. As for the donors, each was a healthy bone marrow donor. The data stem from a study of cytomegalovirus exposure and HLA in healthy donors. In the study overall: Sequencing of about 200 million T cells in an earlier analysis found 100 million to 140 million unique TCR beta sequences.

The PCR contained 60 Vbeta and 13 Jbeta primers. This table comes from immunoSEQ multiplex PCR, and its TCRdb copy is limited to in-frame clones, with some not included. Of 55,000 to 80,000 clones listed, 75% are singletons. Findings and caveats of the study: Cytomegalovirus status was reportedly diagnosed by the classifier with high sensitivity and specificity. In an earlier analysis, productive rearrangement rates for most beta V segments clustered near 90% or 30%.

The V gene's germline CDR1 is SNHLY and CDR2 FYNNEI. This CDR3 is 16 amino acids long. Trimming took off 7 bases at V and 0 bases at J, with 18 bases between the two ends. This rearrangement joins TRBV2 to TRBJ1-1, with D hard to call. The sequenced sample was PBMCs. This clonotype originated in a man aged 55 to 69 in good health and CMV-seropositive. The CDR3 DNA reads TGTGCCAGCACTCGACGAACAGTTTCCGTGAACACTGAAGCTTTCTTT. Translation: CASTRRTVSVNTEAFF.